Listed here are 32 T cell receptor beta chains from one sample, sequenced in a study of graft-versus-host responses after intestinal transplantation. These TCRs are of unknown antigen specificity. Profiled with immunoSEQ multiplex PCR; TCRdb holds only in-frame clones, not every one. The sample yields about 35,000 clones, nearly 95% seen once. Source: unstimulated CD8+ T cells sorted from spleen or lymph node cells, taken before transplant. These receptor sequences come from a human donor who was the organ donor for an intestinal transplant.

The rearrangement uses TRBV28 and TRBJ2-7, with 7 bases identical to TRBD2. Germline V CDR1 and CDR2: MDHEN, SYDVKM. This CDR3 is 17 amino acids long. The trim removed 3 bases at V and 0 bases at J, leaving 11 bases unmatched. In nucleotides, the CDR3 is TGTGCCAGCAGTTTGTCGGGGGGAGGCGTACTCTCCTACGAGCAGTACTTC. Its translation: CASSLSGGGVLSYEQYF.

This clone was recorded only once. This sequence joins TRBV7-6 and TRBJ2-7; no firm D call. From germline, CDR1 is SGHVS and CDR2 FNYEAQ. The CDR3 is made up of 14 amino acids. V was cut by 1 base and J by 0 bases, with 7 bases left in between. CDR3 DNA: TGTGCCAGCAGCTTAGAGGCCGGCTCCTACGAGCAGTACTTC. Amino acids: CASSLEAGSYEQYF.

This chain connects TRBV9 to TRBJ2-1; 8 nucleotides agree with TRBD2. Germline V CDR1 and CDR2: SGDLS, YYNGEE. CDR3 length equals 17 residues. Germline trimming cut 1 base from V and 8 bases from J; bases unmatched to any gene: 14. CDR3 amino acids: CASSVSSGTSVFHEQFF. The CDR3 nucleotides are TGTGCCAGCAGCGTATCCTCCGGGACTAGTGTCTTCCATGAGCAGTTCTTC.

The chain links TRBV25-1 to TRBJ1-2; D gene unclear. This CDR3 has 14 residues. Germline loops: CDR1 MGHDK, CDR2 SYGVNS. The V and J ends lost 2 bases and 2 bases respectively, with 9 bases between them. CDR3 sequence reads: CASSEVGRNYGYTF. Written as DNA, the CDR3 is TGTGCCAGCAGTGAAGTCGGCCGAAACTATGGCTACACCTTC.

V gene TRBV4-3 combines with J gene TRBJ1-1; no firm D call. Per the germline V gene, CDR1 is LGHNA and CDR2 is YSLEER. This CDR3 region has 14 residues. With 1 base removed from V and 2 bases from J, the gap between germline ends came to 8 bases. This CDR3 reads CASSQGQSNTEAFF. The CDR3 coding sequence is TGCGCCAGCAGCCAAGGGCAGAGCAACACTGAAGCTTTCTTT.

The chain recombines TRBV10-3 with TRBJ2-7; perhaps D is TRBD1 or TRBD2 (5 bases each). Trimming took 7 bases from V and 6 from J, leaving 19 bases between them. The length of the CDR3 is 14 residues. Germline V gene lookup returns CDR1 ENHRY and CDR2 SYGVKD. The CDR3 region is CAIKGETPWGEQYF. The CDR3 DNA sequence: TGTGCCATCAAAGGGGAGACGCCCTGGGGCGAGCAGTACTTC.

The rearrangement joins TRBV6-6 to TRBJ1-5, with D possibly being TRBD1 (5 bases). Germline values: CDR1 MNHNY, CDR2 SVGAGI (reference sequence). CDR3 size: 14 residues. The V end was cut by 8 bases, the J end by 3 bases, with 14 bases between. CDR3 nucleotides: TGTGCCAGCCGAGGGGTTTCTTACAATCAGCCCCAGCATTTT. Translating gives CASRGVSYNQPQHF.

This chain links TRBV6-4 with TRBJ2-1, with 7 nucleotides matching TRBD1. The CDR3 totals 16 residues. CDR1 and CDR2 (germline): MRHNA, SNTAGT. V lost 6 bases to trimming and J lost 0 bases; unmatched junction nucleotides: 8. CDR3 protein: CASSVTGLSSYNEQFF. CDR3 bases: TGTGCCAGCAGCGTGACAGGGTTAAGCTCCTACAATGAGCAGTTCTTC.

The gene calls are TRBV5-1 and TRBJ2-5; TRBD2 might be the D (6 bases). Trimming removed 0 bases from V and 0 bases from J, with 6 bases in between. The CDR3 runs to 14 residues. In germline, CDR1 is SGHRS, CDR2 YFSETQ. DNA for the CDR3: TGCGCCAGCAGCTTGGGGGGGGACCAAGAGACCCAGTACTTC. Amino acids: CASSLGGDQETQYF. Using reference TRBV5-1 and TRBJ2-5 for the parts outside the CDR3, the full variable domain is KAGVTQTPRYLIKTRGQQVTLSCSPISGHRSVSWYQQTPGQGLQFLFEYFSETQRNKGNFPGRFSGRQFSNSRSEMNVSTLELGDSALYLCASSLGGDQETQYFGPGTRLLVL.

The V call is TRBV4-3, the J call TRBJ2-7; 7 bases agree with TRBD1. V lost 4 bases to trimming and J lost 2 bases; unmatched junction nucleotides: 8. Looked up from germline, CDR1 is LGHNA and CDR2 is YSLEER. This CDR3 is built from 15 residues. DNA for the CDR3: TGCGCCAGCAGCCTGAGACAGGGTCCCACCTACGAGCAGTACTTC. It yields the protein CASSLRQGPTYEQYF.

This clone was counted only a few times. The V and J genes are TRBV7-8 and TRBJ2-7; TRBD2 matches at 7 bases. The germline V gene has CDR1 SGHVS and CDR2 FQNEAQ. This CDR3 comprises 16 residues. V was clipped by 5 bases and J by 3 bases; unmatched bases: 13. CDR3 sequence (DNA): TGTGCCAGCAGCGGTCCTAGCGGCAGTGCCGGCTACGAGCAGTACTTC. As protein: CASSGPSGSAGYEQYF.

This clone was recorded a few times. The chain uses TRBV19 and TRBJ1-2, with D perhaps TRBD1 (5 bases). Trimming pared 6 bases from V and 5 bases from J, leaving 22 bases between. The CDR3 is made up of 16 amino acids. From germline, CDR1 is LNHDA and CDR2 SQIVND (reference sequence). The CDR3 here is CASSSPFRADIYGYTF. The CDR3 nucleotides are TGTGCCAGTAGCTCGCCCTTCAGGGCAGACATTTATGGCTACACCTTC.

The V call is TRBV9, the J call TRBJ2-3; D is perhaps TRBD1 or TRBD2 (5 bases each). V was clipped by 4 bases and J by 2 bases, with 14 bases between them. This CDR3 has 15 residues. Germline CDR1 SGDLS, CDR2 YYNGEE. The DNA for the CDR3 is TGTGCCAGCAGCAGAGGGGCGTCACTCACAGATACGCAGTATTTT. Protein product: CASSRGASLTDTQYF.

This chain links TRBV5-5 with TRBJ1-5; TRBD1 might be the D (5 bases). The CDR3 runs to 14 residues. Trimming pared 3 bases from V and 1 base from J, leaving 8 bases between. Germline V gives CDR1 SGHKS, CDR2 YYEKEE (reference sequence). This CDR3 reads CASSSDISNQPQHF. In nucleotides, the CDR3 is TGTGCCAGCAGCTCGGACATCAGCAATCAGCCCCAGCATTTT.

This chain uses TRBV15 with TRBJ1-6; 8 bases match TRBD1. With 1 base clipped from V and 4 bases from J, the junction kept 9 bases outside the gene matches. The germline V gene encodes CDR1 LNHNV and CDR2 YYDKDF (reference sequence). There are 18 residues in the CDR3. CDR3 coding DNA: TGTGCCACCAGCAGAGGCGACAGGGGCTACGTTTATAATTCACCCCTCCACTTT. The encoded protein is CATSRGDRGYVYNSPLHF.

Only one count was recorded for this clone. V gene TRBV12-5 combines with J gene TRBJ2-2; 9 bases are a match to TRBD2. In germline, CDR1 is LGHNT, CDR2 FRNRAP. Trimming at V came to 1 base and at J to 1 base, leaving 13 bases not matched to a gene. The CDR3 runs 20 residues. The CDR3: CASGLGPLVAGALNTGELFF. DNA for the CDR3: TGTGCTAGTGGTTTGGGGCCCCTGGTAGCGGGAGCCTTGAACACCGGGGAGCTGTTTTTT.

The V call is TRBV4-1, the J call TRBJ2-3; D is unclear. Trimming stripped 1 base from V and 6 bases from J, with 11 bases between. CDR1 MGHRA and CDR2 YSYEKL come from the germline V gene. The CDR3 consists of 14 residues. The CDR3 is CASSQVTLQDTQYF. The CDR3 DNA reads as TGCGCCAGCAGCCAAGTGACGCTTCAGGATACGCAGTATTTT.

The chain combines TRBV27 with TRBJ2-1, with 9 bases fitting TRBD2. Germline V gene sequence: CDR1 MNHEY, CDR2 SMNVEV (reference sequence). The CDR3 has 17 amino acids. V shed 2 bases and J 5 bases; nucleotides not matched to a gene: 10. In DNA form, the CDR3 reads TGTGCCAGCAGTTTAAGTCCGTGGGTAGCGGGAGACAATGAGCAGTTCTTC. Translating gives CASSLSPWVAGDNEQFF.

The chain recombines TRBV6-5 with TRBJ2-1; 7 bases are shared with TRBD2. The CDR3 totals 15 residues. V was clipped by 4 bases and J by 8 bases; unmatched bases: 11. The germline V gene has CDR1 MNHEY and CDR2 SVGAGI. CDR3 sequence (DNA): TGTGCCAGCAGTTCCCCGGAGGGAGGGAGACATGAGCAGTTCTTC. Translated: CASSSPEGGRHEQFF.

There are a few counts of this clone. Other DNA sequences within the sample encode an identical CDR3. The genes are TRBV30 and TRBJ1-1; D gene unclear. V was clipped by 4 bases and J by 2 bases, with 5 bases between them. Germline CDR1 and CDR2: GTSNPN and SVGIG (reference sequence). The CDR3 length is 11 residues. CDR3 in amino acids: CAWIVNTEAFF. CDR3 DNA sequence: TGTGCCTGGATTGTAAACACTGAAGCTTTCTTT.

The chain has TRBV27 and TRBJ1-1, with 7 bases that match TRBD1. Germline assignment: CDR1 MNHEY and CDR2 SMNVEV (reference sequence). V lost 2 bases to trimming and J lost 3 bases; unmatched junction nucleotides: 6. There are 15 residues in the CDR3. The CDR3 is CASSLTGRGYTEAFF. For the CDR3, the DNA is TGTGCCAGCAGTTTAACGGGCAGGGGGTACACTGAAGCTTTCTTT.

The CDR3 nucleotides read TGCAGCGTTGAGTTAGGTCCCTACAATGAGCAGTTCTTC. Protein sequence: CSVELGPYNEQFF. The V gene is TRBV29-1, the J gene TRBJ2-1; D is undetermined. This CDR3 has 13 residues. With 3 bases removed from V and 2 bases from J, the gap between germline ends came to 8 bases. Germline CDR1 is SQVTM and CDR2 is ANQGSEA.

The rearrangement links TRBV9 to TRBJ2-5; TRBD2 aligns across 7 bases. The CDR3 covers 12 residues. The V segment lost 5 bases and the J segment 2 bases; nucleotides outside the gene matches: 0. Germline V gives CDR1 SGDLS, CDR2 YYNGEE. CDR3 coding DNA: TGTGCCAGCAGTAGCGGGCAAGAGACCCAGTACTTC. Translated, it gives CASSSGQETQYF.

This clone was seen a few times. This rearrangement joins TRBV2 to TRBJ2-5; D remains unclear. CDR3 size: 16 residues. CDR1 SNHLY and CDR2 FYNNEI come from the germline V gene. V lost 2 bases to trimming and J lost 5 bases, with 18 bases between them. CDR3 in DNA: TGTGCCAGCAGTGAAATTATTCAACGTGGGCGGGAGACCCAGTACTTC. It specifies CASSEIIQRGRETQYF. The variable domain in full, completed from reference TRBV2 and TRBJ2-5, reads EPEVTQTPSHQVTQMGQEVILRCVPISNHLYFYWYRQILGQKVEFLVSFYNNEISEKSEIFDDQFSVERPDGSNFTLKIRSTKLEDSAMYFCASSEIIQRGRETQYFGPGTRLLVL.

The rearrangement uses TRBV19 and TRBJ1-6; D unclear. Germline V gene lookup returns CDR1 LNHDA and CDR2 SQIVND (reference sequence). The CDR3 extends over 13 amino acids. V dropped 9 bases and J dropped 4 bases, with 10 bases sitting between them. CDR3 DNA sequence: TGTGCCAGCAGAGGACTGTATAATTCACCCCTCCACTTT. Translated, it gives CASRGLYNSPLHF.

The chain has TRBV6-7 and TRBJ2-5; possibly TRBD2 for D (5 bases). TRBV6-7 is designated an ORF whose function remains uncertain. This CDR3 is 13 amino acids long. V lost 4 bases and J lost 9, with 15 bases in between. CDR3 DNA: TGTGCCAGCAGTTTAAGGCAAACCGGGGCCCAGTACTTC. It is translated as CASSLRQTGAQYF.

This rearrangement joins TRBV28 to TRBJ1-2; D not resolved. The CDR3 consists of 13 residues. Germline V CDR1 and CDR2: MDHEN, SYDVKM. V dropped 2 bases and J dropped 2 bases, with 6 bases sitting between them. For the CDR3, the DNA is TGTGCCAGCAGTTTAGAGGTGAACTATGGCTACACCTTC. Its protein is CASSLEVNYGYTF.

As to this clone: Other nucleotide sequences from this sample produce the same CDR3. The rearrangement links TRBV5-6 to TRBJ2-7; TRBD2 might be the D (6 bases). Trimming cost V 4 bases and J 7 bases, with 21 bases left between them. CDR3 length: 15 residues. The V gene's germline CDR1 is SGHDT and CDR2 YYEEEE. The CDR3 nucleotides are TGTGCCAGCAGCGAAGGAGGGCTAAGGGCGCGGGAGCAGTACTTC. It yields the protein CASSEGGLRAREQYF.

V gene TRBV28 combines with J gene TRBJ1-2; 7 positions match TRBD1. CDR3 size: 14 residues. The J segment lost 8 bases and the V segment lost 7 bases, leaving 13 bases of the junction unmatched. CDR1 is MDHEN and CDR2 is SYDVKM in the germline V gene. The CDR3 bases are TGTGCCAGCACCTTTGACAGGGAGATAGTCGGCTACACCTTC. This codes for CASTFDREIVGYTF.

For this clone: The junction departs from germline at one end; a sequencing error may be responsible. J is TRBJ2-2 and V is TRBV7-7; D is uncertain. Germline V lookup: CDR1 SSHAT, CDR2 FNYEAQ (reference sequence). This CDR3 has 14 residues. Here the CDR3 DNA reads TGTGCTAGCAGCTTAGGGTCGAACACCGGGGAGCTGTTTTTT. It encodes CASSLGSNTGELFF.

The chain recombines TRBV7-8 with TRBJ2-7; 7 bases map to TRBD1. Losses at the gene ends were 5 bases for V and 1 base for J; bases not matched to a gene: 8. This CDR3 contains 15 residues. CDR1 and CDR2 (germline): SGHVS, FQNEAQ. Here the CDR3 reads CASSGPGTASYEQYF. The DNA of the CDR3 is TGTGCCAGCAGCGGCCCCGGGACAGCATCCTACGAGCAGTACTTC.

DNA for the CDR3: TGTGCCAGCAGTTTCCCCTCCAGGGACCACGAGCAGTACTTC. Translation: CASSFPSRDHEQYF. The chain couples TRBV28 to TRBJ2-7, with D perhaps TRBD1 or TRBD2 (5 bases each). The germline V and J ends were trimmed by 3 bases and 5 bases, with 14 bases remaining between them. CDR1 and CDR2 from the germline V gene are MDHEN and SYDVKM. CDR3 length equals 14 residues.